These 14 T cell receptor beta chains share one sample of origin, sequenced in a study of beta chain features in type 1 diabetes (dated by TCRdb to the late 2010s). Receptors were amplified or captured by the immunoSEQ multiplex PCR assay. The entire amount of isolated RNA was reverse transcribed using the High Capacity cDNA Reverse Transcription Kit, so the sequenced TCRB transcripts were expressed ones. The table was pulled from immuneACCESS by TCRdb, which kept in-frame rearrangements only. Such tables lose some clones; where checked, under half of the loss comes from unresolved V genes, and the rest has no known cause. The sample table holds roughly 350,000 clones, of which roughly 9.8% were seen once. Of the sample, about 0.6% is held by the ten largest clones. Antigens for these TCRs are unknown. What the study reported, not specific to this receptor: Type 1 diabetes patients showed a moderate but significant shortening of TCRB CDR3 length in all four CD4+ subsets.

Sequenced: central memory CD4+ T cells from blood. All receptors come from a man aged 30 to 39 with type 1 diabetes.

The chain recombines TRBV9 with TRBJ2-7; a possible D gene is TRBD1 (5 bases). This CDR3 spans 14 amino acids. With 4 bases removed from V and 1 base from J, the gap between germline ends came to 12 bases. The germline V gene has CDR1 SGDLS and CDR2 YYNGEE. The CDR3 protein is CASSPVGASYEQYF. The CDR3 DNA follows: TGTGCCAGCAGCCCGGTAGGGGCGTCCTACGAGCAGTACTTC.

This clone was observed a few times. The chain has TRBV10-2 and TRBJ2-7; 9 bases match TRBD1. This CDR3 has 17 amino acids. Germline CDR1 is WSHSY and CDR2 is SAAADI. V lost 6 bases, J lost 2 bases, and 14 bases stayed unmatched. Written as DNA, the CDR3 is TGCGCCAGCAGAGACGTAGGCGGACAGGGGATAACCTACGAGCAGTACTTC. This sequence encodes CASRDVGGQGITYEQYF.

The chain links TRBV6-6 to TRBJ1-1; the D gene is possibly TRBD1 (6 bases). This CDR3 contains 11 residues. The V end lost 6 bases, the J end lost 6 bases, and 8 bases lay between the germline ends. Germline loops: CDR1 MNHNY, CDR2 SVGAGI (reference sequence). The CDR3 spells CASRDSSEAFF. CDR3 nucleotides: TGTGCCAGCAGGGACAGTTCTGAAGCTTTCTTT.

This clone was detected a few times. The chain combines TRBV7-9 with TRBJ1-1, with D unresolved. The V gene's germline CDR1 is SEHNR and CDR2 FQNEAQ (reference sequence). The V end lost 0 bases, the J end lost 0 bases, and 11 bases lay between the germline ends. There are 16 residues in the CDR3. The CDR3: CASSLAPPEMNTEAFF. The CDR3 coding sequence is TGTGCCAGCAGCTTAGCCCCTCCGGAGATGAACACTGAAGCTTTCTTT.

This sequence joins TRBV6-4 and TRBJ2-1, with D hard to call. The CDR3 length is 13 residues. CDR1 is MRHNA and CDR2 is SNTAGT in the germline V gene. The V end lost 2 bases, the J end lost 3 bases, and 5 bases lay between the germline ends. In nucleotides, the CDR3 is TGTGCCAGCAGTGACCACGACTACAATGAGCAGTTCTTC. This sequence encodes CASSDHDYNEQFF.

The V and J genes are TRBV6-1 and TRBJ2-3; 7 bases align to TRBD1. V lost 6 bases to trimming and J lost 4 bases; unmatched junction nucleotides: 7. The CDR3 is 14 amino acids. Germline V gene lookup returns CDR1 MNHNS and CDR2 SASEGT. The CDR3 here is CASSWGQGADTQYF. CDR3 nucleotides: TGTGCCAGCAGCTGGGGGCAGGGGGCAGATACGCAGTATTTT.

The gene calls are TRBV28 and TRBJ2-3; tentative D call: TRBD2 (5 bases). This CDR3 contains 12 residues. CDR1 MDHEN and CDR2 SYDVKM come from the germline V gene. Here the CDR3 DNA reads TGTGTATCGGGAATTGGCACAGATACGCAGTATTTT. This translates into CVSGIGTDTQYF. The entire variable domain, with the rest obtained from reference TRBV28 and TRBJ2-3, is as follows: DVKVTQSSRYLVKRTGEKVFLECVQDMDHENMFWYRQDPGLGLRLIYFSYDVKMKEKGDIPEGYSVSREKKERFSLILESASTNQTSMYLCVSGIGTDTQYFGPGTRLTVL.

The gene calls are TRBV19 and TRBJ1-2, with a tentative D call TRBD1 (5 bases). The ends were cut back, 3 bases at V and 2 bases at J, with 19 bases in the middle. Germline V CDR1 and CDR2: LNHDA, SQIVND (reference sequence). The length of the CDR3 is 17 residues. The CDR3 region has the DNA TGTGCCAGTAGTATTCATGGGCAGGGAAGTTCGAACTATGGCTACACCTTC. It encodes CASSIHGQGSSNYGYTF.

Comments on this clone: Compared with germline, one end of the junction differs, possibly owing to a read error. The CDR3: CAISRGPRSSYEQYF. CDR3 coding DNA: TGTGCCATCAGTCGGGGACCGCGATCCTCCTACGAGCAGTACTTC. This rearrangement joins TRBV6-5 to TRBJ2-7; perhaps D is TRBD1 or TRBD2 (5 bases each). The CDR3 loop spans 15 amino acids. CDR1 MNHEY and CDR2 SVGAGI come from the germline V gene.

This clone was observed a handful of times. The rearrangement uses TRBV5-1 and TRBJ2-2; 10 bases agree with TRBD2. V shed 0 bases and J 5 bases; nucleotides not matched to a gene: 10. This CDR3 spans 18 amino acids. CDR1 is SGHRS, CDR2 YFSETQ, per germline. The CDR3 sequence: CASSLVASGSLGTGELFF. The CDR3 nucleotides read TGCGCCAGCAGCTTGGTGGCTAGCGGGAGTTTAGGAACCGGGGAGCTGTTTTTT.

This clone has a handful of counts. The J gene is TRBJ1-2, the V gene TRBV28, with 8 bases fitting TRBD1. Trimming cost V 3 bases and J 4 bases; bases outside gene matches: 4. The CDR3 totals 14 residues. The germline V gene encodes CDR1 MDHEN and CDR2 SYDVKM. The DNA of the CDR3 is TGTGCCAGCAGTTTCGCCGGACAGGGCTATGGCTACACCTTC. Protein sequence: CASSFAGQGYGYTF.

There are many counts of this clone. The chain links TRBV13 to TRBJ1-2; D is undetermined. Germline V lookup: CDR1 PRHDT, CDR2 FYEKMQ (reference sequence). The CDR3 length is 13 residues. V was clipped by 3 bases and J by 3 bases, with 8 bases between them. This CDR3 is CASSLSPDYGYTF. The CDR3 bases are TGTGCCAGCAGCTTGAGCCCTGACTATGGCTACACCTTC.

The gene calls are TRBV5-4 and TRBJ2-1; 7 bases match TRBD2. The V segment lost 0 bases and the J segment 6 bases; nucleotides outside the gene matches: 6. This CDR3 spans 15 amino acids. Looked up from germline, CDR1 is SGHNT and CDR2 is YYREEE (reference sequence). The CDR3 sequence is CASSLGGRGANEQFF. In DNA, the CDR3 is TGTGCCAGCAGCTTGGGCGGGAGAGGCGCCAATGAGCAGTTCTTC.

This clone was detected many times. V is TRBV7-2 and J is TRBJ2-7, with 7 bases that match TRBD1. The V and J ends lost 1 base and 3 bases, in that order; junction bases with no gene match: 6. Germline CDR1 is SGHTA and CDR2 is FQGNSA. This CDR3 has 15 amino acids. CDR3 bases: TGTGCCAGCAGCTTAGTAGGGGACAGTGGCTACGAGCAGTACTTC. Translated: CASSLVGDSGYEQYF.